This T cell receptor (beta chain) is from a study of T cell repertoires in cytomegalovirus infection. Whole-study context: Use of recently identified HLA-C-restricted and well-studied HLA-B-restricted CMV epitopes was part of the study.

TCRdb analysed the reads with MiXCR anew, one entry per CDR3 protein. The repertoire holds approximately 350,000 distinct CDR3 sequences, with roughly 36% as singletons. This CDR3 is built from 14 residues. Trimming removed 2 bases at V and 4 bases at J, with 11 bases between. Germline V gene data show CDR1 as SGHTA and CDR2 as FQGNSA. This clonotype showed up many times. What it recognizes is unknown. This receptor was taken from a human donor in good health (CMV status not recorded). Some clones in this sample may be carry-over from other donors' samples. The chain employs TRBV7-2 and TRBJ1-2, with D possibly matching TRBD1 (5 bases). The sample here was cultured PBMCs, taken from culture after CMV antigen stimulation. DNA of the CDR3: TGTGCCAGCAGCTTAACGGGGGTTAGCTATGGCTACACCTTC. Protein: CASSLTGVSYGYTF.